This T cell receptor (beta chain) came from a study of T cell repertoires in cytomegalovirus infection. The overall study: From public TCR beta signatures came an indication of both CMV infection and matching HLA type. Regarding the study as a whole: Identification of carriers of CMV plus the relevant HLA was achieved through cumulative public TCR beta family frequency. HLA-C-restricted CMV clonotypes gave the most frequent clonotype in two of eight donors.

Comments on this clonotype: What it binds is unknown.

V lost 6 bases, J lost 4 bases, and 15 bases lay in between. Germline assignment: CDR1 SNHLY and CDR2 FYNNEI. This CDR3 comprises 14 residues. TCRdb reanalysed the reads using MiXCR and keeps one entry per CDR3 protein. Of about 440,000 distinct CDR3 sequences listed, 30% to 40% were seen once; the top ten hold roughly an eighth. The chain has TRBV2 and TRBJ2-5; D is perhaps TRBD1 (6 bases). The source of this sequence is a human donor in good health (CMV status not recorded). Some clones in this sample may be carry-over from other donors' samples. Sequencing was performed on PBMCs. The CDR3 DNA follows: TGTGCCAGCAGGGGCACAGGGTTGGGAGAGACCCAGTACTTC. Its protein is CASRGTGLGETQYF.